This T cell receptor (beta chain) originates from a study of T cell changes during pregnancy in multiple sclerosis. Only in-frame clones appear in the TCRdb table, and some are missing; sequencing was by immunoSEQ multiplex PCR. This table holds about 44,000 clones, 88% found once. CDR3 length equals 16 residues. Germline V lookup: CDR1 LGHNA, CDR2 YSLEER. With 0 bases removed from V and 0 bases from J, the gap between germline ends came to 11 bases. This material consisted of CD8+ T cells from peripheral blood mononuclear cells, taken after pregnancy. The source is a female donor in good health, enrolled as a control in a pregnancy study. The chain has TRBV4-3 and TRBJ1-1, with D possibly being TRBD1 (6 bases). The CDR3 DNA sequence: TGCGCCAGCAGCCAAGATCGGGGGGCAATGAACACTGAAGCTTTCTTT. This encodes CASSQDRGAMNTEAFF.